This TCR beta chain was retrieved from a study of blood T cells in healthy people across ages. General study findings and limits: Possibly, changes in expanded clonotypes were confounded because donor CMV status was unknown.

Germline V gene lookup returns CDR1 ENHRY and CDR2 SYGVKD. The CDR3 spans 17 residues. Concerning this clonotype: What it binds is not known.

The authors drew ten milliliters of peripheral blood from each donor. Using a J-beta primer mix together with a sample-barcoded 5' primer, a second PCR was run for about 6 to 12 cycles. All samples gave at least 2.5 million CDR3-containing paired-end reads. TCRdb passed the 5' RACE reads through MiXCR, listing each CDR3 protein once. The table includes about 1.4 million distinct CDR3 sequences, 45% to 70% detected once. The origin of this receptor is a man aged 18 to 30 in good health. The chain is built from TRBV10-3 and TRBJ2-4, with 10 bases lining up with TRBD1. The DNA matches TRBJ2-5 better at its end, which makes the J call doubtful. The sequenced material came from blood. The CDR3 DNA follows: TGTGCCATCAGTGAGTCAGGGGGACAGGGGTATGAGAAGACCCAGTACTTC. Translation: CAISESGGQGYEKTQYF.